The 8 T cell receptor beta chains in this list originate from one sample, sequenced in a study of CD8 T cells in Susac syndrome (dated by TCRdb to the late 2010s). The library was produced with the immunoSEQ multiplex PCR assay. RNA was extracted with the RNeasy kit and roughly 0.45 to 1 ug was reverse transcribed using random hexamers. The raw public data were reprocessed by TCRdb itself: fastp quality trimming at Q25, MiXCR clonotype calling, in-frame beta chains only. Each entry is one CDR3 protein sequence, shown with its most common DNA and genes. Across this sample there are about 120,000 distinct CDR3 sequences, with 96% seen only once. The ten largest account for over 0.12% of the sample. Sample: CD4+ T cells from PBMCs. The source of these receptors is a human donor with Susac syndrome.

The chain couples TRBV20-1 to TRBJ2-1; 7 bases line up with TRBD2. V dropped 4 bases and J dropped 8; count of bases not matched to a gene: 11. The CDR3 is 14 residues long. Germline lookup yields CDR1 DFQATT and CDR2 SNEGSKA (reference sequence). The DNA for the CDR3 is TGCAGTGCTACAATCCCCGGGACTAACCATGAGCAGTTCTTC. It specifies CSATIPGTNHEQFF.

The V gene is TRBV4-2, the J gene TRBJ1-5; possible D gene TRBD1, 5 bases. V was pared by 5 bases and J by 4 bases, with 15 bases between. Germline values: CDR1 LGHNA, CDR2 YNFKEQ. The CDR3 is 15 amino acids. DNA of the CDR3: TGTGCCAGCAGCAAAAGAGGGGTCCCTAATCAGCCCCAGCATTTT. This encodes CASSKRGVPNQPQHF.

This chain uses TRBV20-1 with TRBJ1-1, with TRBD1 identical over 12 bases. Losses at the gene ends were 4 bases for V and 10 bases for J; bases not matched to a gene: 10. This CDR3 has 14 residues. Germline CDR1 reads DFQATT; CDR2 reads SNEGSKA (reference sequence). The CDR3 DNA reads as TGCAGTGCTATAAGGGGGACAGGGGGCTGGGTAGCTTTCTTT. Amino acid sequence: CSAIRGTGGWVAFF.

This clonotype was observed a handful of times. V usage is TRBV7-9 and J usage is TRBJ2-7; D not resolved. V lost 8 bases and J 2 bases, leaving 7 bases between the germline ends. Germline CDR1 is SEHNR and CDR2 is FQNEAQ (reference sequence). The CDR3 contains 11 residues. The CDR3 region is CASSGAYEQYF. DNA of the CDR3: TGTGCCAGCTCTGGGGCCTACGAGCAGTACTTC.

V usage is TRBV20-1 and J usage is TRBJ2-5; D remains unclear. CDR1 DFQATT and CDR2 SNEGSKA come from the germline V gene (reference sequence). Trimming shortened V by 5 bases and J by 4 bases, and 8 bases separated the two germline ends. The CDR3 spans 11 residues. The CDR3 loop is CSAFTRETQYF. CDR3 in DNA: TGCAGTGCTTTCACCCGAGAGACCCAGTACTTC.

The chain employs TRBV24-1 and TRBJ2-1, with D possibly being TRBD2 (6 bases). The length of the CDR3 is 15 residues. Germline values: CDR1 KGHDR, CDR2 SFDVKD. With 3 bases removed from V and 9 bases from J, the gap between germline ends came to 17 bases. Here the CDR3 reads CATSDRGLVSGEQFF. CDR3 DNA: TGTGCCACCAGTGATCGGGGGTTGGTTAGCGGTGAGCAGTTCTTC.

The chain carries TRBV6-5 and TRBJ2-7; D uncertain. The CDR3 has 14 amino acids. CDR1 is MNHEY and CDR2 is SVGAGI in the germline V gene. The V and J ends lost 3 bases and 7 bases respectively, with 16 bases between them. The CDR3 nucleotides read TGTGCCAGCAGTTATGATCCGATGAGGAAAGAGCAGTACTTC. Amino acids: CASSYDPMRKEQYF.

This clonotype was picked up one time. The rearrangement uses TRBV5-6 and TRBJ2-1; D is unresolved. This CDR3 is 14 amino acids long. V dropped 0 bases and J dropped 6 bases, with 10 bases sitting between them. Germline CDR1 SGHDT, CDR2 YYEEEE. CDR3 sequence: CASSLGPVSNEQFF. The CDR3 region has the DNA TGTGCCAGCAGCTTGGGGCCGGTCTCCAATGAGCAGTTCTTC.